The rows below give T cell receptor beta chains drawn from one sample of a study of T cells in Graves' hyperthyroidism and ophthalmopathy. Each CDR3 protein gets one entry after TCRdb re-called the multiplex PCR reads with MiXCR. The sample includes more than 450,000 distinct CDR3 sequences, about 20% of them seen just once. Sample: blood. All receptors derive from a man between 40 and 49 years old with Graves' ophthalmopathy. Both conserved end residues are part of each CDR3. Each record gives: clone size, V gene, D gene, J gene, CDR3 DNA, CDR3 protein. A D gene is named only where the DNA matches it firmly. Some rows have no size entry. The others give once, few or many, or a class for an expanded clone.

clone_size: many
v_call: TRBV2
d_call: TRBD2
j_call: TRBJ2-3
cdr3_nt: TGTGCCAGCACTCCGACTAGCGGGGTGGGGACAGATACGCAGTATTTT
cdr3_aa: CASTPTSGVGTDTQYF

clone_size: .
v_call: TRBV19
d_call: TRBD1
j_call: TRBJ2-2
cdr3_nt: TGTGCCAGTAGTAGCCGGGACAGGGGAATAGTGAGCGGGGAGCTGTTTTTT
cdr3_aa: CASSSRDRGIVSGELFF

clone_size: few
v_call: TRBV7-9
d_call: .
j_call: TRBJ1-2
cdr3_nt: TGTGCCAGCAGCGGCCTTGATAAGAACTATGGCTACACCTTC
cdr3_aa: CASSGLDKNYGYTF

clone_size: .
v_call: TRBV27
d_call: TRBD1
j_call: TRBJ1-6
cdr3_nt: TGTGCCAGCAGCCTGACCGGGACAGGGGGTCATTCACCCCTCCACTTT
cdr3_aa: CASSLTGTGGHSPLHF

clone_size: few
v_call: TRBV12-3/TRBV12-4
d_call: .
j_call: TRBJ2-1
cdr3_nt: TGTGCCAGCAGGCCCATACACTACAATGAGCAGTTCTTC
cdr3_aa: CASRPIHYNEQFF

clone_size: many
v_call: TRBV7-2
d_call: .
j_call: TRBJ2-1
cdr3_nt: TGTGCCAGCAGCTTGGGGGGGCCGCTCTACAATGAGCAGTTCTTC
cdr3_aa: CASSLGGPLYNEQFF

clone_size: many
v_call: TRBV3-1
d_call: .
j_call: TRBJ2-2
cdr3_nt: TGTGCCAGCAGCCAAGATAAGGTTCCAACGAACACCGGGGAGCTGTTTTTT
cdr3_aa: CASSQDKVPTNTGELFF

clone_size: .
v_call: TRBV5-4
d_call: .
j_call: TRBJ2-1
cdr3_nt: TGTGCCAGCACGGAACAGAAGACGTGGAACAATGAGCAGTTCTTC
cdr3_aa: CASTEQKTWNNEQFF

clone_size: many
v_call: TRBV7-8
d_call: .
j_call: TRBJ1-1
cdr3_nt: TGTGCCAGCAGCTTAGCAGGGGGGGGAGTCGGCACTGAAGCTTTCTTT
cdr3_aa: CASSLAGGGVGTEAFF

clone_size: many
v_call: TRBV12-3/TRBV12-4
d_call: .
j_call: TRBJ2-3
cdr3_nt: TGTGCCAGCAGTTTATATTTATTCACAGATACGCAGTATTTT
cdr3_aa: CASSLYLFTDTQYF

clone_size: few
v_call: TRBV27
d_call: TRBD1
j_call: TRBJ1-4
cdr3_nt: TGTGCCAGCAGTTTAAAGGGGGTCAGGGGGCTAGGGGAGGGTGATGAAAAACTGTTTTTT
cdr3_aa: CASSLKGVRGLGEGDEKLFF

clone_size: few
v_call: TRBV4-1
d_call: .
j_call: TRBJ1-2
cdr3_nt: TGCGCCAGCAGCCAAGATACGGCAGGGGATACTAACTATGGCTACACCTTC
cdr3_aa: CASSQDTAGDTNYGYTF

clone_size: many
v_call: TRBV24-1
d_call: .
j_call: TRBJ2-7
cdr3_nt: TGTGCCACCAGTGGAGGAGTTTCCTACGAGCAGTACTTC
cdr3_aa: CATSGGVSYEQYF

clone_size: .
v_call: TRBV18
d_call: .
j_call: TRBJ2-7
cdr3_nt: TGTGCCAGCTCACGAACCGGGACCCCTGACGAGCAGTACTTC
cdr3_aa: CASSRTGTPDEQYF

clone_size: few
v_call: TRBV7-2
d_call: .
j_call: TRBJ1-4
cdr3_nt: TGTGCCAGCAGCTTAGACCTAAATGAAAAACTGTTTTTT
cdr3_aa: CASSLDLNEKLFF

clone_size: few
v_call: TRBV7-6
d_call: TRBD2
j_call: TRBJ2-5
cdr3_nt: TGTGCCAGCAGTATAGCGGGAGGAACGCAAGAGACCCAGTACTTC
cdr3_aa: CASSIAGGTQETQYF